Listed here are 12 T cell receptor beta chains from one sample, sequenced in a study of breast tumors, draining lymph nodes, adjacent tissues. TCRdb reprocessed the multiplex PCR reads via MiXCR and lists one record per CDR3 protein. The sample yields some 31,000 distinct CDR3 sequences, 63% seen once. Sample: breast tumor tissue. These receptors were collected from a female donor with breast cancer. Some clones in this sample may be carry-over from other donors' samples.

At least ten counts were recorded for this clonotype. The CDR3: CASSDIQGAGYTF. The CDR3 nucleotides read TGCGCCAGCAGCGACATACAAGGGGCTGGCTACACCTTC. V usage is TRBV4-1 and J usage is TRBJ1-2; D perhaps matches TRBD1 (5 bases). V was cut by 5 bases and J by 7 bases, with 14 bases left in between. Germline lookup yields CDR1 MGHRA and CDR2 YSYEKL. The CDR3 consists of 13 residues.

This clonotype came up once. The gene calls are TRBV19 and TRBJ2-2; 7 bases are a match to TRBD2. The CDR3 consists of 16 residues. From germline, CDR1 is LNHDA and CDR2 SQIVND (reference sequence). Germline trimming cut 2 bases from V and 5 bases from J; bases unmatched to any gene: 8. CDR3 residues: CASSILGEGRTGELFF. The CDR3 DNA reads TGTGCCAGTAGTATATTGGGGGAGGGCCGGACCGGGGAGCTGTTTTTT.

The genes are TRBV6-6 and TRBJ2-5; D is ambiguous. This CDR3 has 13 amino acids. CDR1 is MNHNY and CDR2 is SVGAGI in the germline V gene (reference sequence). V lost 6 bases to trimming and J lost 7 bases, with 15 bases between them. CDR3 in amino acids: CASREVAIGTQYF. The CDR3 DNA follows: TGTGCCAGCAGAGAGGTGGCAATTGGGACCCAGTACTTC.

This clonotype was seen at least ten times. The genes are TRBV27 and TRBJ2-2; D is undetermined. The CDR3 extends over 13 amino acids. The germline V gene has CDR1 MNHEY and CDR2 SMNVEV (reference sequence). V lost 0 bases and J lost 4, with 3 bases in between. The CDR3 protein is CASSLSFTGELFF. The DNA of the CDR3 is TGTGCCAGCAGTTTATCCTTCACCGGGGAGCTGTTTTTT.

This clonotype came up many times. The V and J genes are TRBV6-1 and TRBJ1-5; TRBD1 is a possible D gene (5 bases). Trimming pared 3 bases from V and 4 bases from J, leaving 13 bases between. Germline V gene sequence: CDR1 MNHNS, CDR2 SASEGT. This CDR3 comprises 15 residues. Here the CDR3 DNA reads TGTGCCAGCAGTGAGCGGGAGGGGCGGAATCAGCCCCAGCATTTT. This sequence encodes CASSEREGRNQPQHF.

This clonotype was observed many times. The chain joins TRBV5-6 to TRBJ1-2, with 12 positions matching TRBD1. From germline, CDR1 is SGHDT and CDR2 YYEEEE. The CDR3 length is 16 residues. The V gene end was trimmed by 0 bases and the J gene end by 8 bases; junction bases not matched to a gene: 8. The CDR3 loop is CASSLEFLGQGAGYTF. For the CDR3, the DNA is TGTGCCAGCAGCTTGGAATTTTTGGGACAGGGGGCAGGCTACACCTTC.

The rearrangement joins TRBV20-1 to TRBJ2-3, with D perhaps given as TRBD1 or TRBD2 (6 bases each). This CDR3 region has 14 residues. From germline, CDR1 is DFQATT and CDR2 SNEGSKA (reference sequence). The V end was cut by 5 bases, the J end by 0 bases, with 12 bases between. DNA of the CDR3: TGCAGTGCTTACGGGGGCAAGAGCACAGATACGCAGTATTTT. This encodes CSAYGGKSTDTQYF.

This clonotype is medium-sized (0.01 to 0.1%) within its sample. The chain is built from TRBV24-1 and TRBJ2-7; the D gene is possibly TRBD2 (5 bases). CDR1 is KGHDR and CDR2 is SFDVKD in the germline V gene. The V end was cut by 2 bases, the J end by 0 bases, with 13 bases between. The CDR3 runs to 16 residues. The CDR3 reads CATSDSNDYPSYEQYF. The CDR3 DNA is TGTGCCACCAGTGATTCTAATGACTACCCCTCCTACGAGCAGTACTTC.

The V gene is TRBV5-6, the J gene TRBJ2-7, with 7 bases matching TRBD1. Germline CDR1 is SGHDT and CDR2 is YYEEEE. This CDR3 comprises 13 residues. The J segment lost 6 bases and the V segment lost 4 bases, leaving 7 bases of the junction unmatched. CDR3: CASSRDSTLEQYF. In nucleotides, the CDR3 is TGTGCCAGCAGCCGGGACAGTACCCTCGAGCAGTACTTC.

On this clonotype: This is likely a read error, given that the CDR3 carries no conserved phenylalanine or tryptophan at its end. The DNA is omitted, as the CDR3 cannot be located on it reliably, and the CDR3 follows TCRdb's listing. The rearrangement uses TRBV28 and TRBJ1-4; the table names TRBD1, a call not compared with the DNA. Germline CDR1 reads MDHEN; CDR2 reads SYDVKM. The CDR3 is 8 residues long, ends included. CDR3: CASSKRDR.

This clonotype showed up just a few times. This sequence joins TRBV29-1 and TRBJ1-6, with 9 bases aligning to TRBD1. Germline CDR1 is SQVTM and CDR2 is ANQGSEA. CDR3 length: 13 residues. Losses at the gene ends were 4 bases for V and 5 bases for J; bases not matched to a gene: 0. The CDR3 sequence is CSVGTGDNSPLHF. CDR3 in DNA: TGCAGCGTTGGGACAGGGGATAATTCACCCCTCCACTTT.

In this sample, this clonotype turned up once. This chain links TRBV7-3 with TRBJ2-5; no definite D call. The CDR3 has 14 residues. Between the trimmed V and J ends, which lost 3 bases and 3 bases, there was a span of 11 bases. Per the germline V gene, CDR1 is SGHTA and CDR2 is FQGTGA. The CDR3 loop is CASSFFDFEETQYF. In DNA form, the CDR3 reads TGTGCCAGCAGCTTTTTTGATTTTGAAGAGACCCAGTACTTC.